This T cell receptor (beta chain) was sequenced during a study of blood T cell repertoires in COVID-19. Study as a whole: PBMCs, B-cell-depleted T cells, or T cells were the source of the cDNA or gDNA that made up the material.

Source study methods: Estimates of nucleated cell counts were drawn from the amplification of reference gene primers. Libraries were prepared by immunoSEQ multiplex PCR; TCRdb keeps only in-frame clonotypes and omits some of them. Clonal size and the V and J genes are those of that table, whereas D and trimming came from the DNA. The sample holds around 200,000 clones, around nine tenths seen once. The V and J ends lost 3 bases and 4 bases, in that order; junction bases with no gene match: 7. This CDR3 is 16 amino acids long. Per the germline V gene, CDR1 is PRHDT and CDR2 is FYEKMQ (reference sequence). The sample holds one count of this clone.

The chain recombines TRBV13 with TRBJ2-1, with 9 bases matching TRBD2. The sample comprised peripheral blood. The sequence was collected from a woman aged 18-29 years who had recovered from COVID-19. CDR3 coding DNA: TGTGCCAGCAGCTTCCCAAGCGGGAGGAATTACAATGAGCAGTTCTTC. Translation: CASSFPSGRNYNEQFF. Full variable domain (outside the CDR3, taken from reference TRBV13 and TRBJ2-1): AAGVIQSPRHLIKEKRETATLKCYPIPRHDTVYWYQQGPGQDPQFLISFYEKMQSDKGSIPDRFSAQQFSDYHSELNMSSLELGDSALYFCASSFPSGRNYNEQFFGPGTRLTVL.